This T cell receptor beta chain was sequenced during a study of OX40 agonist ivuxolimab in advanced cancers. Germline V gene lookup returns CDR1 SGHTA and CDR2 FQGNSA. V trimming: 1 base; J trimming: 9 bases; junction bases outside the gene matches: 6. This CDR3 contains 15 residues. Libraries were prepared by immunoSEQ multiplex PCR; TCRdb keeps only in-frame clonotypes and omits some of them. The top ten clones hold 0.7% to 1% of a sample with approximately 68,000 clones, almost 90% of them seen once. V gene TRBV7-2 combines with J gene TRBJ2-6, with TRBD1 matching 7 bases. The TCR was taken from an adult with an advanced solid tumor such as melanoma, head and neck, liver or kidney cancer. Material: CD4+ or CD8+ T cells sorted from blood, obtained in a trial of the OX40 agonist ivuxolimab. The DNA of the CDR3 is TGTGCCAGCAGCTTAGAAGGGACAGTGTACAACGTCCTGACTTTC. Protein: CASSLEGTVYNVLTF.